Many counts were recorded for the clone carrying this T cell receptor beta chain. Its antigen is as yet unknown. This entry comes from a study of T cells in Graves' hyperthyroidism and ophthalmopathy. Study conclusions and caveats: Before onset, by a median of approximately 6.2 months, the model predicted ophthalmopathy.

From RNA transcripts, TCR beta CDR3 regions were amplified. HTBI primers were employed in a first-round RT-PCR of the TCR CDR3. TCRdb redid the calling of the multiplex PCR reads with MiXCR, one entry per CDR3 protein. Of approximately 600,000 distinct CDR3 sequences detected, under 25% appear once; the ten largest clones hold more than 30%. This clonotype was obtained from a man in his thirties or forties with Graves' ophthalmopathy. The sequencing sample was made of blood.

As DNA, the CDR3 is TGTGCCAGCAGCTCCGATCCCGGACAGCGCCCTAACTATGGCTACACCTTC. Protein sequence: CASSSDPGQRPNYGYTF. The V and J genes are TRBV7-9 and TRBJ1-2, with D possibly TRBD1 on 6 matching bases. V was clipped by 4 bases and J by 0 bases, with 18 bases between them. Germline-derived CDR1 and CDR2 are SEHNR and FQNEAQ (reference sequence). This CDR3 has 17 residues. Variable domain in full (rest from reference TRBV7-9 and TRBJ1-2): DTGVSQNPRHKITKRGQNVTFRCDPISEHNRLYWYRQTLGQGPEFLTYFQNEAQLEKSRLLSDRFSAERPKGSFSTLEIQRTEQGDSAMYLCASSSDPGQRPNYGYTFGSGTRLTVV.